These 3 T cell receptor beta chains were sequenced from one sample in a study of T cells in women clearing cervical HPV infection. Profiled with immunoSEQ multiplex PCR; TCRdb holds only in-frame clones, not every one. With approximately 35,000 clones in the sample, the ten largest clones hold 7.8%. The specimen sequenced was blood buffy coat. The origin of the receptors is a woman aged 18 to 75 with a cervical HPV16 infection that either progressed to CIN3+ or cleared (not recorded which).

With regard to this clone: Read data end 3 residues before the CDR3 end; the end is taken from the germline J gene. The V call is TRBV19, the J call TRBJ2-2, with D maybe TRBD1 (6 bases). Per germline, CDR1 LNHDA and CDR2 SQIVND (reference sequence). Trimming left V 8 bases short and J 0 bases short, with 10 bases between. The CDR3 loop spans 14 amino acids. CDR3 loop: CASSGTPNTGELFF. The DNA read from the CDR3 is TGTGCCAGTTCCGGGACACCGAACACCGGGGAG.

The CDR3 loop reads CSARATPGGGGYTF. CDR3 DNA (partial): TGCAGTGCTAGGGCTACCCCAGGGGGCGGTGGC. V and J are TRBV20-1 and TRBJ1-2, with 8 bases aligning to TRBD1. The read is 3 residues too short to cover the CDR3 end, so that end is filled in from the germline J gene. The CDR3 is 14 residues long. CDR1 is DFQATT, CDR2 SNEGSKA, per germline (reference sequence). The V gene end was trimmed by 3 bases and the J gene end by 7 bases; junction bases not matched to a gene: 10.

Remarks on this clone: The CDR3 end falls 3 residues outside the read, so it is completed with the germline J gene. J is TRBJ1-4 and V is TRBV6-1, with a tentative D call TRBD1 (5 bases). V dropped 4 bases and J dropped 6 bases, with 15 bases sitting between them. Germline CDR1 and CDR2: MNHNS and SASEGT. This CDR3 region has 15 residues. The CDR3 protein is CASSASPGGDEKLFF. The sequenced CDR3 bases are TGTGCCAGCAGTGCCTCCCCGGGGGGGGATGAAAAA.